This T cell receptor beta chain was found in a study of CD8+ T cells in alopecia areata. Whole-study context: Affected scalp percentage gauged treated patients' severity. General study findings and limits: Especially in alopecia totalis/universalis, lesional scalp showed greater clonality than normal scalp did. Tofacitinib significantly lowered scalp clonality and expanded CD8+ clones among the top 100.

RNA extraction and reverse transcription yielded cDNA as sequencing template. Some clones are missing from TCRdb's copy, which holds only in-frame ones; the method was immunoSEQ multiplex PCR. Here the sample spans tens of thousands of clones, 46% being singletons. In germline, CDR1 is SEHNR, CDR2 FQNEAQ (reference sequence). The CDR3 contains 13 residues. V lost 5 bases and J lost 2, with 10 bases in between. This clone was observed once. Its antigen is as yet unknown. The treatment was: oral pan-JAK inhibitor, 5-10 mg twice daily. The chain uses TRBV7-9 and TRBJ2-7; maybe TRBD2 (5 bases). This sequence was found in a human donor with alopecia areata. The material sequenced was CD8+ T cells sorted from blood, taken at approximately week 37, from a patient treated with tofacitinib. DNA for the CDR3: TGTGCCAGCAGCATCTCCGGGACCTACGAGCAGTACTTC. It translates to CASSISGTYEQYF.